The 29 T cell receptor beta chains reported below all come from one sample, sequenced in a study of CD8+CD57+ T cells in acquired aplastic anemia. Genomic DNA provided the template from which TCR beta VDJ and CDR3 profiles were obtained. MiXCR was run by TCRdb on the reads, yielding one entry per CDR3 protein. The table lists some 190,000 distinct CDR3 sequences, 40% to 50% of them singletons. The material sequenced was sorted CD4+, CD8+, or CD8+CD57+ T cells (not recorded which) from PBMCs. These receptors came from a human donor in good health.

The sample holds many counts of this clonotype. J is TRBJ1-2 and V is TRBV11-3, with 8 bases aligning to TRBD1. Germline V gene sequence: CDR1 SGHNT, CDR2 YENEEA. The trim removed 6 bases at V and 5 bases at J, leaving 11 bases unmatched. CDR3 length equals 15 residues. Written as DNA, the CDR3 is TGTGCCAGCAGTGATCAGGGGGCCCTACGATATGGCTACACCTTC. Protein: CASSDQGALRYGYTF.

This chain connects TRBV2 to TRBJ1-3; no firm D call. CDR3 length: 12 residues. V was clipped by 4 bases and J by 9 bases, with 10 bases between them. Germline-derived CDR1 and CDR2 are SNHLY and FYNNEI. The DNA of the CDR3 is TGTGCCAGCAGTGCTATCGTAGGCACCATATATTTT. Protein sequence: CASSAIVGTIYF.

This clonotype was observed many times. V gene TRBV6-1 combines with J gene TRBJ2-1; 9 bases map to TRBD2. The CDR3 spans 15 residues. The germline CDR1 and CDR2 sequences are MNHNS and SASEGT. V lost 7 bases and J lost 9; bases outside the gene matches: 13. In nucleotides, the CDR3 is TGTGCCAGCAACTACGGAGGCGGGAGGGCCTCTGAGCAGTTCTTC. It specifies CASNYGGGRASEQFF.

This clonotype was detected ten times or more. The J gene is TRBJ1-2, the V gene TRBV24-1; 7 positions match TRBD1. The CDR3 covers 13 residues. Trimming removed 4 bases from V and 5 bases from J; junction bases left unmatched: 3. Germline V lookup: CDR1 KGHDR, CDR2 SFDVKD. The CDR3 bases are TGTGCCACCAGTGAACAGGGGAAATATGGCTACACCTTC. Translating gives CATSEQGKYGYTF.

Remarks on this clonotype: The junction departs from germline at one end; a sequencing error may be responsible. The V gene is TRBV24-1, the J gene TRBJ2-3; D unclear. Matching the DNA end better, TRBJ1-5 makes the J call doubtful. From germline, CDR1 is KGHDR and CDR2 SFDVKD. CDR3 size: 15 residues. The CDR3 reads CATMAGSASTDTQHF. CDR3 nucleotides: TGCGCCACCATGGCTGGCAGTGCTAGCACAGATACGCAGCATTTT.

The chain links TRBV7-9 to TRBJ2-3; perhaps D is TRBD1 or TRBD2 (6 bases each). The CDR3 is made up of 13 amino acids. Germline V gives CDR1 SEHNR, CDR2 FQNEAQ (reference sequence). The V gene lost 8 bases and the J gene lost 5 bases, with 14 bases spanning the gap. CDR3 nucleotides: TGTGCCAGCCTGGGGGGCCGGGGAGATACGCAGTATTTT. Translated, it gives CASLGGRGDTQYF.

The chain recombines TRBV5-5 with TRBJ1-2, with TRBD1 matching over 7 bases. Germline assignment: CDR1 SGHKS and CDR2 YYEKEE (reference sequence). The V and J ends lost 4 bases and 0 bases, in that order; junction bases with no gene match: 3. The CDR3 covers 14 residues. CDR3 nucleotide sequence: TGTGCCAGCAGCGGACAGGCTACTAACTATGGCTACACCTTC. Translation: CASSGQATNYGYTF. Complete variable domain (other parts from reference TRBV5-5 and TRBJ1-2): DAGVTQSPTHLIKTRGQQVTLRCSPISGHKSVSWYQQVLGQGPQFIFQYYEKEERGRGNFPDRFSARQFPNYSSELNVNALLLGDSALYLCASSGQATNYGYTFGSGTRLTVV.

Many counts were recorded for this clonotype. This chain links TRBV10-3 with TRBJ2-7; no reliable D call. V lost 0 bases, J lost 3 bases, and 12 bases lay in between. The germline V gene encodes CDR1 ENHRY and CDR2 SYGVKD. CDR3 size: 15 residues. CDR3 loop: CAISESTRRSYEQYF. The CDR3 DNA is TGTGCCATCAGTGAGTCTACGCGCCGGAGCTACGAGCAGTACTTC.

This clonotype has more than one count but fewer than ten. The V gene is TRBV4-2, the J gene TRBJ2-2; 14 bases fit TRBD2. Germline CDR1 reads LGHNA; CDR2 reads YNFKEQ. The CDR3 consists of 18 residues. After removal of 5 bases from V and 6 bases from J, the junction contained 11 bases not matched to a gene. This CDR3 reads CASSTGTSGSKFPGELFF. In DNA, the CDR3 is TGTGCCAGCAGCACCGGGACTAGCGGGAGTAAGTTTCCCGGGGAGCTGTTTTTT.

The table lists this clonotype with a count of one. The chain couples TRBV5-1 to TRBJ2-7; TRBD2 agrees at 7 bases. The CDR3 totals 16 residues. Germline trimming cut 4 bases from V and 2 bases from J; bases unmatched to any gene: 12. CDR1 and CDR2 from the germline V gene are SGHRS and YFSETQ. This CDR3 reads CASSKPKAGPTYEQYF. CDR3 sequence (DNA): TGCGCCAGCAGCAAGCCCAAAGCGGGACCGACCTACGAGCAGTACTTC.

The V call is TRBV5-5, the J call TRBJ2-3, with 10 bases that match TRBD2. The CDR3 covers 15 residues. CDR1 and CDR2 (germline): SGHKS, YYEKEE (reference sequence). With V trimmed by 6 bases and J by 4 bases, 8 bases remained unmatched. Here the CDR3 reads CASNSGGAGADTQYF. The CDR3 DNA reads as TGTGCCAGCAACAGCGGGGGGGCCGGTGCAGATACGCAGTATTTT.

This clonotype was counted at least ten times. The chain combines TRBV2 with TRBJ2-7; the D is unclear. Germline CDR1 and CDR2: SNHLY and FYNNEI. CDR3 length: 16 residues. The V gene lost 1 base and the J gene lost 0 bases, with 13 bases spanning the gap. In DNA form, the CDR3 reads TGTGCCAGCAGTGAAGATGAACAGTATGACTCCTACGAGCAGTACTTC. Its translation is CASSEDEQYDSYEQYF. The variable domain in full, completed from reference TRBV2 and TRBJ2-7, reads EPEVTQTPSHQVTQMGQEVILRCVPISNHLYFYWYRQILGQKVEFLVSFYNNEISEKSEIFDDQFSVERPDGSNFTLKIRSTKLEDSAMYFCASSEDEQYDSYEQYFGPGTRLTVT.

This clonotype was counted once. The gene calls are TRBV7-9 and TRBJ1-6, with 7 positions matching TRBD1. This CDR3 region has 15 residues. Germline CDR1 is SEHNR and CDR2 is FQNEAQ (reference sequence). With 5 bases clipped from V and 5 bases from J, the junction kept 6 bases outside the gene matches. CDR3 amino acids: CASSHRDSNNSPLHF. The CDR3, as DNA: TGTGCCAGCAGCCACCGGGACAGCAATAATTCACCCCTCCACTTT.

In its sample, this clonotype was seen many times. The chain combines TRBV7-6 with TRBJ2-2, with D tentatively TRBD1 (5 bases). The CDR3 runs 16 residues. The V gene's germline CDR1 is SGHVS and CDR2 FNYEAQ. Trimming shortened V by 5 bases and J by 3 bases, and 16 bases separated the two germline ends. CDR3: CASSLGVGTYTGELFF. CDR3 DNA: TGTGCCAGCAGCCTAGGGGTGGGCACTTACACCGGGGAGCTGTTTTTT.

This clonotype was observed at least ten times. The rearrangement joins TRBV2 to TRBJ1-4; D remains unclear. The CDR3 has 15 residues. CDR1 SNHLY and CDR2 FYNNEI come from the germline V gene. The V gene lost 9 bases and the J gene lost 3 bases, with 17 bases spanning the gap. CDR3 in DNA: TGTGCCAGTTCCGCAGGTGCCGGGGCTAATGAAAAACTGTTTTTT. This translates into CASSAGAGANEKLFF. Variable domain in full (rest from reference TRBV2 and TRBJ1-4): EPEVTQTPSHQVTQMGQEVILRCVPISNHLYFYWYRQILGQKVEFLVSFYNNEISEKSEIFDDQFSVERPDGSNFTLKIRSTKLEDSAMYFCASSAGAGANEKLFFGSGTQLSVL.

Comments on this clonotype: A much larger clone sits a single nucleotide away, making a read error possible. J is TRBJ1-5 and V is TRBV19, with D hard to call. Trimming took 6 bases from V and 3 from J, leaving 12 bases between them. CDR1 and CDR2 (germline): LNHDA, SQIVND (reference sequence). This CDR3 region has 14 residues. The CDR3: CASRGPTSNQPQHF. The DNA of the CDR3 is TGTGCCAGTAGGGGCCCCACTTCCAATCAGCCCCAGCATTTT. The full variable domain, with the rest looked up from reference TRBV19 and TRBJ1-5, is DGGITQSPKYLFRKEGQNVTLSCEQNLNHDAMYWYRQDPGQGLRLIYYSQIVNDFQKGDIAEGYSVSREKKESFPLTVTSAQKNPTAFYLCASRGPTSNQPQHFGDGTRLSIL.

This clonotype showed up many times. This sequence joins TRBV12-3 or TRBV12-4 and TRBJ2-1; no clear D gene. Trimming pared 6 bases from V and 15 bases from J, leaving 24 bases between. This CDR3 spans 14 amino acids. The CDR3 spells CASSYLGSYEVSFF. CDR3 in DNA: TGTGCCAGCAGCTACCTAGGTAGCTACGAGGTTTCGTTCTTC.

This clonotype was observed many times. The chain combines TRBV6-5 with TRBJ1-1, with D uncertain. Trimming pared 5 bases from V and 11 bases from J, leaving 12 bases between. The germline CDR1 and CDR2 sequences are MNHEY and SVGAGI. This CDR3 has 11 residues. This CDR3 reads CASSQTLGAFF. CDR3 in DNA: TGTGCCAGCAGTCAGACATTAGGGGCTTTCTTT.

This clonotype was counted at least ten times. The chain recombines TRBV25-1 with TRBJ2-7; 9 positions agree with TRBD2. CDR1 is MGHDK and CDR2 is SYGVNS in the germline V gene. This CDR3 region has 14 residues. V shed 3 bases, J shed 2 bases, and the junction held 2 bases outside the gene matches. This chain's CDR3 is CASSDLAGPYEQYF. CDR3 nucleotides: TGTGCCAGCAGTGATCTAGCGGGGCCCTACGAGCAGTACTTC.

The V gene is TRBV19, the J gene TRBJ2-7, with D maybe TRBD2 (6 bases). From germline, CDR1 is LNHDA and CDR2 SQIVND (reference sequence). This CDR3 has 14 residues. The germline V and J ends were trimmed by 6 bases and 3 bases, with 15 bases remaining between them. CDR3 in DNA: TGTGCCAGTAGCGCCGGGGGACGGATCTACGAGCAGTACTTC. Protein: CASSAGGRIYEQYF.

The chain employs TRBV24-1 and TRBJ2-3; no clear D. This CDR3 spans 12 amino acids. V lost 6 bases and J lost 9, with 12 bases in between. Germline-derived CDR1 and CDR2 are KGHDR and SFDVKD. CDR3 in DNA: TGTGCCACCAGTCAAGGTATGGGGACGCAGTATTTT. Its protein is CATSQGMGTQYF.

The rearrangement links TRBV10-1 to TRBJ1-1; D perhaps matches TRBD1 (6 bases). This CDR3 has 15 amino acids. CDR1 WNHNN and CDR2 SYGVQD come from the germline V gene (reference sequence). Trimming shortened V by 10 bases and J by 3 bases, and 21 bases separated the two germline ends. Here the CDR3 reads CATRCGGKGDTEAFF. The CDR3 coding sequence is TGCGCCACCCGTTGTGGGGGAAAGGGGGACACTGAAGCTTTCTTT.

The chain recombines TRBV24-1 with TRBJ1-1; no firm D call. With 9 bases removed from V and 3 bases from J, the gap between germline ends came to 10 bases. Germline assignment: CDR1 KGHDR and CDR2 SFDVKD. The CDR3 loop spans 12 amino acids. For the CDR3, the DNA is TGTGCCACCCTAAGTCGTGACACTGAAGCTTTCTTT. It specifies CATLSRDTEAFF.

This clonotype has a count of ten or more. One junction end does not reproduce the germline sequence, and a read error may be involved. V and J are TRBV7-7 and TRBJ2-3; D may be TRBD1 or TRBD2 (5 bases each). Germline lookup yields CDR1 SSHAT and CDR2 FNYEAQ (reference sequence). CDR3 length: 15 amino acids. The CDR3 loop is CASSAGTLNTDTQYF. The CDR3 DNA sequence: TGTGCTAGCAGCGCCGGGACGCTCAACACAGATACGCAGTATTTT.

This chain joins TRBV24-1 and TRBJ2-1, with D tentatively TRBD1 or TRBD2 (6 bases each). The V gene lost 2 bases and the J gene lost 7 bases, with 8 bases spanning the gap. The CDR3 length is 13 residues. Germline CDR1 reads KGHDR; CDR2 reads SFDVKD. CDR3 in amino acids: CATSDWGANEQFF. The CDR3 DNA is TGTGCCACCAGTGATTGGGGGGCGAATGAGCAGTTCTTC.

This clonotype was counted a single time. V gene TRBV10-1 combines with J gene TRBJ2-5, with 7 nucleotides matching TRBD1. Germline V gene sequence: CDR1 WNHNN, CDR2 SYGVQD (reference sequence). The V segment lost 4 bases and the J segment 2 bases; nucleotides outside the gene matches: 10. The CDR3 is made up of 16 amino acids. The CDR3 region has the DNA TGCGCCAGCAGTGTGAAACCCCGGGACAGACAAGAGACCCAGTACTTC. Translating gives CASSVKPRDRQETQYF.

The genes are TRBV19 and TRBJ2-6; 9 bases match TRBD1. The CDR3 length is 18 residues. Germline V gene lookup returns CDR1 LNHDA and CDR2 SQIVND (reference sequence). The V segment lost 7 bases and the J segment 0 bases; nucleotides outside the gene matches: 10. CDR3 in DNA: TGTGCCAGTACACAGGAGGGACAGGGAAGCTCTGGGGCCAACGTCCTGACTTTC. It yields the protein CASTQEGQGSSGANVLTF.

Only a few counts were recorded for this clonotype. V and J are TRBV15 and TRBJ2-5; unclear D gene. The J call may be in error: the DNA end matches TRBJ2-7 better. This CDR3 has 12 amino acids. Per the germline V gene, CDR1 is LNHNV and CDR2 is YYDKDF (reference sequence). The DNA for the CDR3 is TGTGCCACCAGCAGAGGGACGGGCGAGCAGTACTTC. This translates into CATSRGTGEQYF.

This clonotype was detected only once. The CDR3 reads CASSIGGTSGTQYF. The CDR3 coding sequence is TGTGCCAGTAGTATAGGTGGGACTAGCGGAACGCAGTATTTT. The chain links TRBV19 to TRBJ2-3; 11 nucleotides match TRBD2. The germline V gene has CDR1 LNHDA and CDR2 SQIVND (reference sequence). With 1 base clipped from V and 9 bases from J, the junction kept 3 bases outside the gene matches. There are 14 residues in the CDR3.